This TCR beta chain was documented in a study of T cell responses to AZD1222 COVID-19 vaccine. Whole-study results and caveats: Unmutated regions of variants are reportedly targeted by nearly half of spike-specific TCRs.

Comments on this clone: Its cognate antigen is unknown.

CDR3 length: 14 amino acids. The V end was cut by 0 bases, the J end by 6 bases, with 10 bases between. The V gene's germline CDR1 is MNHEY and CDR2 SMNVEV (reference sequence). Clones were read by immunoSEQ multiplex PCR, and TCRdb kept only the in-frame ones, dropping some. The profile shows approximately 110,000 clones, approximately 85% of them singletons. Sequencing used peripheral blood, obtained on day 0 of AZD1222 vaccination. The V call is TRBV27, the J call TRBJ2-3; possibly TRBD1 for D (5 bases). The TCR was taken from an adult in good health. CDR3 in DNA: TGTGCCAGCAGTTTATCGGCAGGGATGGATACGCAGTATTTT. It yields the protein CASSLSAGMDTQYF.